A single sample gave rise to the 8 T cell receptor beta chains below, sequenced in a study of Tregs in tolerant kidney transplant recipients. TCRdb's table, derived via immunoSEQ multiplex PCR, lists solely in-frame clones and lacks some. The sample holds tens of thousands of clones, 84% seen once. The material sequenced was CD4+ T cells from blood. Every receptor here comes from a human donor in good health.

Here the CDR3 reads CASSQNPRGAKAEQFF. The DNA of the CDR3 is TGCGCCAGCAGCCAAAACCCCAGAGGGGCTAAAGCGGAGCAGTTCTTC. The chain couples TRBV4-3 to TRBJ2-1; D may be TRBD1 or TRBD2 (5 bases each). The CDR3 runs to 16 residues. V was pared by 2 bases and J by 10 bases, with 21 bases between. In germline, CDR1 is LGHNA, CDR2 YSLEER.

CDR3 sequence (DNA): TGTGCCAGCTTAGCGGGGGATACGCAGTATTTT. This encodes CASLAGDTQYF. The chain has TRBV6-5 and TRBJ2-3; 8 bases line up with TRBD2. The length of the CDR3 is 11 residues. J lost 6 bases, V lost 8 bases, and 1 base had no gene match. Germline V CDR1 and CDR2: MNHEY, SVGAGI.

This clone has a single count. The CDR3 DNA follows: TGTGCCAGCAGCCTCGGGGGGCCCTACGAGCAGTACTTC. This sequence encodes CASSLGGPYEQYF. The V and J genes are TRBV7-9 and TRBJ2-7; D might be TRBD2 (7 bases). V lost 5 bases to trimming and J lost 2 bases, with 10 bases between them. CDR1 and CDR2 from the germline V gene are SEHNR and FQNEAQ (reference sequence). CDR3 length equals 13 residues.

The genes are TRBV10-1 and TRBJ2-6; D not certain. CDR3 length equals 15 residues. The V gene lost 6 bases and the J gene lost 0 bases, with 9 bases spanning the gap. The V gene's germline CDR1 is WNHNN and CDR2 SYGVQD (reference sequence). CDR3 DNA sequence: TGCGCCAGCAGGGGGTCCTTCTCTGGGGCCAACGTCCTGACTTTC. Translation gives CASRGSFSGANVLTF.

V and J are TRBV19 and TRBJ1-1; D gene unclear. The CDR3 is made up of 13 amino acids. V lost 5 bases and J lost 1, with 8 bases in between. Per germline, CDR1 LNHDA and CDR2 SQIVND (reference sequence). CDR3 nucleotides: TGTGCCAGTAGTTACTTGGGGAACACTGAAGCTTTCTTT. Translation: CASSYLGNTEAFF.

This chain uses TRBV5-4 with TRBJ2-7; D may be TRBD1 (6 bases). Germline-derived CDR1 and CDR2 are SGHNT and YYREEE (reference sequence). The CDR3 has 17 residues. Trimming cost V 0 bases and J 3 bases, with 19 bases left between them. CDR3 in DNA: TGTGCCAGCAGCTTGGGACTCCGGGGACATCAAAACTACGAGCAGTACTTC. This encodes CASSLGLRGHQNYEQYF.

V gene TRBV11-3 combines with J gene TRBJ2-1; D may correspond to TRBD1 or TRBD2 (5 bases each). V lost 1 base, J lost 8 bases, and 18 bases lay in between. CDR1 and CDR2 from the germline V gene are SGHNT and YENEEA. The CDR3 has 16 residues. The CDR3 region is CASSLALGPSLYEQFF. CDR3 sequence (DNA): TGTGCCAGCAGCTTAGCGTTGGGGCCTAGCTTGTATGAGCAGTTCTTC.

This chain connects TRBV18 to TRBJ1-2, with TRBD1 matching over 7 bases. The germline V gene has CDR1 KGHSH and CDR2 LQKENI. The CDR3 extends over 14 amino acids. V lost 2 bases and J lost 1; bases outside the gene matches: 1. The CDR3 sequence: CASSPGTVNYGYTF. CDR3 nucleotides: TGTGCCAGCTCACCAGGGACAGTTAACTATGGCTACACCTTC.